This record covers a single TCR beta chain. No antigen is known for it. Base qualities are not at hand, and no much larger clone is one base apart. Including cysteine and phenylalanine, the CDR3 has 17 amino acids. Of the read, only the CDR3 DNA is kept; its 51 bases are in frame from base 1. Deletion took 0 bases off V and 5 bases off J, with a span of 16 bases between the germline ends. Per the germline V gene, LGHNA is the CDR1 and YNFKEQ is the CDR2. This sample is drawn from a study of shared clonotypes between healthy human individuals (dated by TCRdb to the early 2020s). A note on the overall study: A couple of women and three men aged 18 to 49 years were included in the cohort. Per donor, three plates each were used for CD4 naive and CD4 memory, two for CD8 naive, and one for CD8 memory. The study deeply sequenced blood TCR repertoires of five healthy adults to estimate repertoire size and the extent of clonotype sharing between individuals. To increase sequencing depth and limit assay-specific biases, TCR repertoire library preparation and sequencing were carried out by different laboratories using diverse techniques. Per donor, leukapheresis produced somewhere between about 0.8 and 9 billion PBMCs.

On the study overall, not on this receptor specifically: Only blood was sampled, and tissue TCR repertoires likely differ from those in blood. Because the study included a small number of donors, the genetic and exposure-history diversity represented was limited. Clonotypes shared by all four sorted-subset donors showed higher generation probabilities than non-shared clonotypes. Rarefaction of sorted-subset datasets indicated incomplete sequencing despite the large sequencing depth. Based on pairwise subsampling, the degree of clonotype sharing among donors was expected to be affected by sequencing depth. Larger estimated clonotype richness was generally found for naive subsets than for memory subsets. About 5% of naive CD4, more than 3% of naive CD8, 2.3% of memory CD4, and around 0.4% of memory CD8 clonotypes were shared across a few donors.

Using the deep immunoSEQ assay, multiplex PCR amplified TCR CDR3 regions from genomic DNA. For each cell subset, the extracted genomic DNA was distributed evenly across all wells of several immunoSEQ 96-well plates, and each plate served as one replicate. For sorted subsets, each replicate PCR was loaded with about 0.2 ug genomic DNA, equivalent to 25,000 to 35,000 T cell genomes. Purified libraries were measured with a Qubit 3.0 fluorometer, size-checked on a Bioanalyzer 2100, and measured again with the KAPA Library Quantification kit. Every immunoSEQ 96-well plate was sequenced on a separate single-read 150-cycle Illumina NextSeq 550 flow cell. As for the authors' bioinformatics: Because only junctional sequences without quality scores were contained in the immunoSEQ output, filtering matching that applied to full-length reads could not be performed. To assign V/J genes and CDR3, sequences were annotated against IMGT germline references using PyIR, a Python wrapper for IgBLAST v1.9. Reads with weak V/J assignments (E-value above 1e-6), missing CDR3, stop codons, out-of-frame junctions, or ambiguous translated residues were removed. V3J clonotypes were defined as sequences sharing the same inferred V gene, J gene, and CDR3 amino acid sequence. Percentage overlap between repertoires was computed as shared unique clonotypes divided by the size of the smaller repertoire. Repertoire richness was assessed with RTK rarefaction, the Chao1 estimator, and Recon v2.1 estimates of unobserved clonotypes. Generation probabilities were computed with OLGA for all TCRbeta clonotypes obtained by the gDNA method from several donors. TCRdb took over this immuneACCESS table, retaining in-frame rearrangements with V and J assigned. Such tables are incomplete; in checked studies, under half of the missing clones stem from an unresolved V gene, and the remainder is unexplained. The V and J calls and clone size are taken from that table; D and trimming were inferred from the DNA. Recorded for this sample are about 2,200,000 clones; about 93% of them occurred a single time. Of the sample, over 1.5% is held by the ten largest clones.

CD8 naive samples consisted of CD45RO-negative cells that were positively selected for CCR7, yielding a CD45RA+CCR7+ population without TemRA cells. Healthy HIV-negative adults with no recently reported acute infections or vaccinations were included as donors. Every donor was a Caucasian adult residing in Nashville, Tennessee, USA. Blood was obtained by leukapheresis, after which PBMCs were separated by Ficoll-Histopaque density gradient centrifugation and cryopreserved in liquid nitrogen vapor phase. Analytical flow cytometry was used to check the purity and quantity of each magnetically sorted T cell population. Each sorted fraction had its genomic DNA isolated and then quantified by UV absorbance on a Nanodrop 2000c.

The chain employs TRBV4-2 and TRBJ1-4; perhaps TRBD1 is the D gene, with 6 bases matching. This TCR came from a man aged 18 to 30 in good health. Some clones in this sample may be carry-over from other donors' samples. Source material: naive CD8+ T cells from PBMCs. Interpreted using the paper, the cell subset or site label stands for: CD45RA+CCR7+. The CDR3 region has the sequence CASSQDDFLQGNEKLFF. The sequenced DNA is TGTGCCAGCAGCCAAGATGACTTTCTACAGGGCAATGAAAAACTGTTTTTT.